One and the same sample provided the 5 T cell receptor beta chains below, sequenced in a study of blood T cell repertoires in COVID-19. Some clones are missing from TCRdb's copy, which holds only in-frame ones; the method was immunoSEQ multiplex PCR. Of 300,000 to 400,000 clones in the sample, about 91% were seen once. What was sequenced was peripheral blood. Receptors originate from a woman in her thirties with COVID-19, enrolled during active disease.

Here the CDR3 reads CASSHPPGTGGTDTQYF. CDR3 in DNA: TGCGCCAGCAGCCATCCTCCCGGGACAGGGGGGACAGATACGCAGTATTTT. The chain carries TRBV4-1 and TRBJ2-3; TRBD1 matches 11 bases. This CDR3 contains 17 residues. From germline, CDR1 is MGHRA and CDR2 YSYEKL. V dropped 3 bases and J dropped 3; count of bases not matched to a gene: 8.

The chain carries TRBV3-1 (or the pseudogene TRBV3-2) and TRBJ1-1; D gene uncertain. The CDR3 sequence is 15 residues long. Germline V gene data show CDR1 as LGHDT and CDR2 as YNNKEL (reference sequence). The ends were cut back, 3 bases at V and 2 bases at J, with 13 bases in the middle. The CDR3: CASSHVAGYNTEAFF. The DNA of the CDR3 is TGTGCCAGCAGCCATGTTGCAGGATACAACACTGAAGCTTTCTTT.

V and J are TRBV2 and TRBJ1-1; tentatively, D is TRBD1 (5 bases). The V gene lost 6 bases and the J gene lost 5 bases, with 13 bases spanning the gap. The CDR3 length is 13 residues. Germline CDR1 reads SNHLY; CDR2 reads FYNNEI. DNA of the CDR3: TGTGCCAGCAGCTACGACGGGGGGACTGAAGCTTTCTTT. This encodes CASSYDGGTEAFF. The complete variable domain, with remaining parts taken from reference TRBV2 and TRBJ1-1, reads EPEVTQTPSHQVTQMGQEVILRCVPISNHLYFYWYRQILGQKVEFLVSFYNNEISEKSEIFDDQFSVERPDGSNFTLKIRSTKLEDSAMYFCASSYDGGTEAFFGQGTRLTVV.

This chain links TRBV7-9 with TRBJ2-2; the D gene is possibly TRBD1 (6 bases). The CDR3 runs to 14 residues. The V gene lost 8 bases and the J gene lost 5 bases, with 15 bases spanning the gap. The germline CDR1 and CDR2 sequences are SEHNR and FQNEAQ (reference sequence). The CDR3: CASSGQGKTGELFF. The CDR3 DNA reads TGTGCCAGCTCGGGGCAGGGGAAAACCGGGGAGCTGTTTTTT.

V and J are TRBV6-5 and TRBJ2-2; 11 bases align to TRBD1. V lost 6 bases to trimming and J lost 6 bases; unmatched junction nucleotides: 6. The CDR3 has 15 residues. CDR1 and CDR2 (germline): MNHEY, SVGAGI. CDR3 bases: TGTGCCAGCAGAGGACAGGGGGCGTTGGCCGGGGAGCTGTTTTTT. This translates into CASRGQGALAGELFF.